Presented here are 19 T cell receptor beta chains from one specimen sequenced in a study of OX40 agonist ivuxolimab in advanced cancers. Method: immunoSEQ multiplex PCR; TCRdb's copy keeps in-frame clones and lacks some. Of approximately 74,000 clones listed, 85% were seen once; the top ten hold roughly 2.2%. Here the sequenced sample was CD4+ or CD8+ T cells sorted from blood, taken in a trial of the OX40 agonist ivuxolimab. The receptors derive from an adult with an advanced solid tumor such as melanoma, head and neck, liver or kidney cancer.

This clone has more than one count but fewer than ten. This chain joins TRBV28 and TRBJ2-7; D may be TRBD2 (6 bases). CDR3 size: 12 residues. The V gene's germline CDR1 is MDHEN and CDR2 SYDVKM. The ends were cut back, 7 bases at V and 3 bases at J, with 10 bases in the middle. This CDR3 is CASKEGLYEQYF. DNA for the CDR3: TGTGCCAGCAAGGAGGGTCTCTACGAGCAGTACTTC.

The CDR3 coding sequence is TGTGCCAGCAGCGTGGGGGAGTCGATGGGCGCTTTCTTT. Translated, it gives CASSVGESMGAFF. V and J are TRBV9 and TRBJ1-1; D might be TRBD1 (5 bases). Trimming left V 2 bases short and J 11 bases short, with 16 bases between. The V gene's germline CDR1 is SGDLS and CDR2 YYNGEE. This CDR3 contains 13 residues.

The chain carries TRBV5-1 and TRBJ2-3; the match to TRBD2 covers 8 bases. V trimming: 5 bases; J trimming: 3 bases; junction bases outside the gene matches: 2. This CDR3 spans 13 amino acids. The germline V gene encodes CDR1 SGHRS and CDR2 YFSETQ. The CDR3 coding sequence is TGCGCCAGCAGGACTAGCGCGACAGATACGCAGTATTTT. It encodes CASRTSATDTQYF.

DNA of the CDR3: TGTGCCAGTAGTATTTTCGGTCAGCCCCAGCATTTT. It specifies CASSIFGQPQHF. The chain is built from TRBV19 and TRBJ1-5; D gene uncertain. V dropped 3 bases and J dropped 6 bases, with 6 bases sitting between them. The germline V gene encodes CDR1 LNHDA and CDR2 SQIVND (reference sequence). This CDR3 has 12 residues.

The chain is built from TRBV7-2 and TRBJ1-2; a weak D match, TRBD1 (5 bases). This CDR3 has 14 amino acids. Germline V CDR1 and CDR2: SGHTA, FQGNSA. CDR3 sequence reads: CACLPQGNPYGYTF. The CDR3 DNA reads as TGTGCTTGCTTACCCCAGGGCAACCCCTATGGCTACACCTTC.

The chain employs TRBV15 and TRBJ1-5; 8 nucleotides align to TRBD1. This CDR3 has 16 amino acids. Germline CDR1 and CDR2: LNHNV and YYDKDF (reference sequence). V was pared by 1 base and J by 0 bases, with 2 bases of the junction left unmatched. The CDR3 loop is CATSRGTGLSNQPQHF. The CDR3 coding sequence is TGTGCCACCAGCAGAGGGACAGGGCTTAGCAATCAGCCCCAGCATTTT.

The gene calls are TRBV30 and TRBJ1-3, with a possible D match to TRBD1 (5 bases). Germline CDR1 is GTSNPN and CDR2 is SVGIG (reference sequence). The ends were cut back, 2 bases at V and 0 bases at J, with 14 bases in the middle. The CDR3 extends over 16 amino acids. DNA for the CDR3: TGTGCCTGGAGTTTAGGGACCGGCCCCTCTGGAAACACCATATATTTT. Its protein product is CAWSLGTGPSGNTIYF.

With regard to this clone: The sample carries other DNA sequences with the same CDR3. The J gene is TRBJ1-1, the V gene TRBV5-1; tentative D call: TRBD1 (6 bases). CDR1 and CDR2 from the germline V gene are SGHRS and YFSETQ. The V end was cut by 1 base, the J end by 0 bases, with 7 bases between. The CDR3 covers 14 residues. The CDR3 DNA follows: TGCGCCAGCAGCTTGACAGGGCTGAACACTGAAGCTTTCTTT. Translating gives CASSLTGLNTEAFF.

This clone was picked up one time. CDR3 sequence: CASRTSGYEQFF. The CDR3 nucleotides are TGTGCCAGCAGAACTAGCGGTTATGAGCAGTTCTTC. The chain combines TRBV7-8 with TRBJ2-1; 8 bases agree with TRBD2. The CDR3 has 12 residues. Per the germline V gene, CDR1 is SGHVS and CDR2 is FQNEAQ. The V gene end was trimmed by 6 bases and the J gene end by 8 bases; junction bases not matched to a gene: 3.

This clone was found a few times. This chain uses TRBV7-2 with TRBJ1-5; the D gene is possibly TRBD1 (5 bases). Germline V CDR1 and CDR2: SGHTA, FQGNSA. The V and J ends lost 5 bases and 4 bases respectively, with 12 bases between them. The CDR3 is 14 residues long. The CDR3 loop reads CASSLDSANQPQHF. CDR3 DNA: TGTGCCAGCAGCCTAGACAGCGCTAATCAGCCCCAGCATTTT.

The chain carries TRBV9 and TRBJ2-3; a possible D gene is TRBD1 (5 bases). V lost 4 bases to trimming and J lost 3 bases, with 18 bases between them. The CDR3 totals 16 residues. The V gene's germline CDR1 is SGDLS and CDR2 YYNGEE. The CDR3: CASSLIGQEVTDTQYF. CDR3 in DNA: TGTGCCAGCAGCTTAATTGGACAAGAGGTAACAGATACGCAGTATTTT.

The chain joins TRBV5-8 to TRBJ1-3; 7 bases match TRBD1. Per the germline V gene, CDR1 is SGHTS and CDR2 is YDEGEE. The CDR3 has 14 amino acids. J lost 7 bases, V lost 4 bases, and 8 bases had no gene match. This chain's CDR3 is CASSPGQLGNTIYF. The CDR3 nucleotides are TGTGCCAGCAGCCCGGGACAGCTTGGTAACACCATATATTTT.

V gene TRBV28 combines with J gene TRBJ1-2, with D perhaps TRBD1 (5 bases). Germline values: CDR1 MDHEN, CDR2 SYDVKM. The CDR3 extends over 15 amino acids. Trimming removed 5 bases from V and 3 bases from J, with 16 bases in between. CDR3: CASSLPSGYDYGYTF. The CDR3 coding sequence is TGTGCCAGCAGTCTTCCCTCAGGGTACGACTATGGCTACACCTTC.

The CDR3 spells CASSLADRGLETQYF. CDR3 coding DNA: TGCGCCAGCAGCTTGGCCGACAGGGGACTCGAGACCCAGTACTTC. The chain combines TRBV5-1 with TRBJ2-5, with 8 bases that match TRBD1. The CDR3 extends over 15 amino acids. Germline lookup yields CDR1 SGHRS and CDR2 YFSETQ. The trim removed 0 bases at V and 5 bases at J, leaving 6 bases unmatched.

At least ten counts were recorded for this clone. The rearrangement links TRBV5-5 to TRBJ1-2, with D unclear. Trimming took 3 bases from V and 8 from J, leaving 14 bases between them. This CDR3 region has 13 residues. Germline loops: CDR1 SGHKS, CDR2 YYEKEE (reference sequence). CDR3 sequence: CASSSSAIGGYTF. DNA for the CDR3: TGTGCCAGCAGCTCTTCAGCCATCGGAGGCTACACCTTC.

V and J are TRBV28 and TRBJ1-5; D call uncertain. Trimming pared 8 bases from V and 0 bases from J, leaving 5 bases between. Germline-derived CDR1 and CDR2 are MDHEN and SYDVKM. This CDR3 comprises 12 residues. The DNA of the CDR3 is TGTGCCAGCTTGCGTAGCAATCAGCCCCAGCATTTT. It specifies CASLRSNQPQHF.

The chain combines TRBV7-7 with TRBJ2-5; the match to TRBD1 covers 7 bases. The J call may be faulty, since TRBJ2-7 better matches the DNA end. This CDR3 contains 14 residues. Germline CDR1 reads SSHAT; CDR2 reads FNYEAQ (reference sequence). DNA for the CDR3: TGTGCCAGCAGCCCGACAGGGTCGTTCGGCGAGCAGTACTTC. Its translation is CASSPTGSFGEQYF.

A word on this clone: One junction end does not reproduce the germline sequence, and a read error may be involved. The chain recombines TRBV5-4 with TRBJ1-3; D is unresolved. CDR1 and CDR2 from the germline V gene are SGHNT and YYREEE (reference sequence). This CDR3 is 13 amino acids long. The CDR3 region has the DNA TGTACCAGCAGCTCCCCGACTGGAAACACCATATATTTT. This gives the protein CTSSSPTGNTIYF.

This rearrangement joins TRBV5-1 to TRBJ2-2; TRBD1 aligns across 8 bases. Germline lookup yields CDR1 SGHRS and CDR2 YFSETQ. The CDR3 extends over 15 amino acids. V lost 8 bases and J lost 0; bases outside the gene matches: 6. The CDR3 bases are TGCGCCAGTCTAGACAGGGGAACGAACACCGGGGAGCTGTTTTTT. It translates to CASLDRGTNTGELFF.